The 8 T cell receptor beta chains below were found in one sample sequenced in a study of blood T cell repertoires in COVID-19. The assay was immunoSEQ multiplex PCR, and TCRdb's table has in-frame clones only and misses some. The table lists approximately 9,700 clones, 89% of them singletons, with 5.5% to 6.5% in the top ten. Material: peripheral blood. Source of these receptors: a human donor in a cohort sampled during active COVID-19.

This chain links TRBV30 with TRBJ1-3; D unresolved. The length of the CDR3 is 13 residues. Trimming pared 2 bases from V and 0 bases from J, leaving 5 bases between. Germline loops: CDR1 GTSNPN, CDR2 SVGIG (reference sequence). CDR3 nucleotide sequence: TGTGCCTGGAGTCCGAGCTCTGGAAACACCATATATTTT. It encodes CAWSPSSGNTIYF.

V and J are TRBV19 and TRBJ2-1; TRBD1 aligns across 7 bases. The CDR3 has 15 amino acids. Trimming took 3 bases from V and 5 from J; bases not matched to a gene: 7. The germline gives CDR1 LNHDA, CDR2 SQIVND (reference sequence). This CDR3 reads CASSIGGQMNNEQFF. The CDR3 DNA sequence: TGTGCCAGTAGTATTGGGGGACAGATGAACAATGAGCAGTTCTTC.

The chain is built from TRBV4-1 and TRBJ2-5; 11 nucleotides match TRBD1. The CDR3 has 17 amino acids. The V and J ends lost 4 bases and 4 bases, in that order; junction bases with no gene match: 11. In germline, CDR1 is MGHRA, CDR2 YSYEKL. CDR3: CASSLRTGGHWGETQYF. For the CDR3, the DNA is TGCGCCAGCAGCCTACGGACAGGGGGCCACTGGGGAGAGACCCAGTACTTC.

J is TRBJ2-1 and V is TRBV19; no clear D. This CDR3 is 14 amino acids long. Germline assignment: CDR1 LNHDA and CDR2 SQIVND (reference sequence). With 3 bases removed from V and 5 bases from J, the gap between germline ends came to 11 bases. The CDR3 DNA reads as TGTGCCAGTAGTATCCGAAACAGCAACAATGAGCAGTTCTTC. This gives the protein CASSIRNSNNEQFF.

The chain combines TRBV6-5 with TRBJ2-3; unclear D gene. The CDR3 totals 14 residues. From germline, CDR1 is MNHEY and CDR2 SVGAGI. V lost 7 bases and J 2 bases, leaving 13 bases between the germline ends. CDR3 DNA: TGTGCCAGCACTCGAACTATACTCACAGATACGCAGTATTTT. It yields the protein CASTRTILTDTQYF.

The chain combines TRBV24-1 with TRBJ1-1; D not certain. Germline CDR1 reads KGHDR; CDR2 reads SFDVKD. The V end was cut by 3 bases, the J end by 11 bases, with 9 bases between. The CDR3 is 11 residues long. The CDR3 DNA reads as TGTGCCACCAGTGATCGGGTTAATGCTTTCTTT. It encodes CATSDRVNAFF.

V is TRBV7-3 and J is TRBJ1-1; D may be TRBD1 (5 bases). Germline V gives CDR1 SGHTA, CDR2 FQGTGA. Trimming left V 6 bases short and J 8 bases short, with 16 bases between. CDR3 length: 13 residues. Here the CDR3 reads CASSAVTGEEAFF. The CDR3 coding sequence is TGTGCCAGCAGTGCCGTGACGGGGGAAGAAGCTTTCTTT.

Only one count was recorded for this clone. V gene TRBV14 combines with J gene TRBJ1-1; D is perhaps TRBD1 (6 bases). Trimming left V 5 bases short and J 5 bases short, with 18 bases between. In germline, CDR1 is SGHDN, CDR2 FVKESK. The length of the CDR3 is 15 residues. This CDR3 reads CASSGGARVGTEAFF. The CDR3 DNA is TGTGCCAGCAGCGGGGGCGCCAGAGTGGGAACTGAAGCTTTCTTT.